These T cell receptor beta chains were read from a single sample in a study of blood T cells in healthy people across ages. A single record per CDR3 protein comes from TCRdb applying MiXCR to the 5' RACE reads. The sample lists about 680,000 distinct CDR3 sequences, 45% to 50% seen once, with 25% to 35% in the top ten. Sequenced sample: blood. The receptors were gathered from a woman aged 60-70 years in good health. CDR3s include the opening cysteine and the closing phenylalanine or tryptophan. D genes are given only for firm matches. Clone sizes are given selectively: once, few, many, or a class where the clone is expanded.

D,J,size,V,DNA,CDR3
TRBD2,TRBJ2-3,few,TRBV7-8,TGTGCCAGCAGCAGACGACTAGCGGGAGTCACAGATACGCAGTATTTT,CASSRRLAGVTDTQYF
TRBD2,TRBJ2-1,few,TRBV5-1,TGCGCCAGCAGATGGGGAGGGAGGCCTCATCTTTCCGCGGATGAGCAGTTCTTC,CASRWGGRPHLSADEQFF
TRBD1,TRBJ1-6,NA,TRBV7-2,TGTGCCAGCAGCTTCTCAGGGGGACCTTATAATTCACCCCTCCACTTT,CASSFSGGPYNSPLHF
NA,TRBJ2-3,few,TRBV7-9,TGTGCCAGCAGTCATGACGGCCCGGGTCAAGATACGCAGTATTTT,CASSHDGPGQDTQYF
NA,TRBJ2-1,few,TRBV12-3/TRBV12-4,TGTGCCAGCAGTTTCGGAGATAACTACAATGAGCAGTTCTTC,CASSFGDNYNEQFF
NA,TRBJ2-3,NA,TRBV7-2,TGTGCCAGCAGCTCGGACGGGACTAGCACAGATACGCAGTATTTT,CASSSDGTSTDTQYF
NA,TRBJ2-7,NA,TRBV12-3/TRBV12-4,TGTGCCAGCAGTTTAAGGACGATCGAGCAGTACTTC,CASSLRTIEQYF
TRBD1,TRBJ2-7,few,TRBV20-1,TGCAGTGCAAACAGGGGGGCCTACGAGCAGTACTTC,CSANRGAYEQYF
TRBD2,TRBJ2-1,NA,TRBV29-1,TGCAGCGTTGTTGGAGGGAGGGGATCCTACAATGAGCAGTTCTTC,CSVVGGRGSYNEQFF
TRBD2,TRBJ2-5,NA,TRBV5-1,TGCGCCAGCAGCTTGGGCGGGAGTATAGAAGAGACCCAGTACTTC,CASSLGGSIEETQYF
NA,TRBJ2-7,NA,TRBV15,TGTGCCACCAGCGTCTCGAAGGGGTACGAGCAGTACTTC,CATSVSKGYEQYF
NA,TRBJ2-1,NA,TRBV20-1,TGCAGTGTCCGGGATGGGCGGAAAACATACAATGAGCAGTTCTTC,CSVRDGRKTYNEQFF
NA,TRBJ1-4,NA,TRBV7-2,TGTGCCAGCAGCTTAGATCTGTTCAATGAAAAACTGTTTTTT,CASSLDLFNEKLFF
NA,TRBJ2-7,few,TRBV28,TGTGCCAGCAGTTACACACTCTCCTACGAGCAGTACTTC,CASSYTLSYEQYF
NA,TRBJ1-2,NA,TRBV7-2,TGTGCCAGCAGCTTAATGGGGCTCCAGCACTATGGCTACACCTTC,CASSLMGLQHYGYTF
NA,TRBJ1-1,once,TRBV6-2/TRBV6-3,TGTGCCAGCAACAGGCGATATCAGGTTCTGAACACTGAAGCTTTCTTT,CASNRRYQVLNTEAFF
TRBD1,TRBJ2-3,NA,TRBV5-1,TGCGCCAGCAGCCGAAGACAGGGGGCTAACACAGATACGCAGTATTTT,CASSRRQGANTDTQYF
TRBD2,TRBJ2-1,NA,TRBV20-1,TGCAGTGGCACCACTAGCGAGAGCTCCTACAATGAGCAGTTCTTC,CSGTTSESSYNEQFF
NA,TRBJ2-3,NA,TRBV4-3,TGCGCCAGCAGCCAAGTTGGCCTCGCAGATACGCAGTATTTT,CASSQVGLADTQYF
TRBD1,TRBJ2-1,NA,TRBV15,TGTGCCACCAGCAGCGGGACAGACAATGAGCAGTTCTTC,CATSSGTDNEQFF
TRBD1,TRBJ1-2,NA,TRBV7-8,TGTGCCAGCAGCTCGTCTCGTTGGGACAGTGATGGCTACACCTTC,CASSSSRWDSDGYTF
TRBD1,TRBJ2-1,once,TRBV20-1,TGCAGTGCCCCCCGAGACAGGGGGCGGAATGAGCAGTTCTTC,CSAPRDRGRNEQFF
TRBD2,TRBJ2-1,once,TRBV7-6,TGTGCCAGCAATGTCACAAAGGCGGGAGCTAGCTACAATGAGCAGTTCTTC,CASNVTKAGASYNEQFF
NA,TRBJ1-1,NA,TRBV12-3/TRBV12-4,TGTGCCAGCAGCTCAGGGGCCTCCCGGACTGAAGCTTTCTTT,CASSSGASRTEAFF
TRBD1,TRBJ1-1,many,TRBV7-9,TGTGCCAGCAGCTCCCGGACAGGGGGCACTGAAGCTTTCTTT,CASSSRTGGTEAFF
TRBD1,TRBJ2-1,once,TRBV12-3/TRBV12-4,TGTGCCAGCAGTTCAGACAGGGGGCGGGTCGATGAGCAGTTCTTC,CASSSDRGRVDEQFF
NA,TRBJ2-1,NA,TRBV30,TGTGCCTGGGAGGTCACCTACAATGAGCAGTTCTTC,CAWEVTYNEQFF
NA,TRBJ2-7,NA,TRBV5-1,TGCGCCAGCAGCTCCCTACCGGGACTCGAGCAGTACTTC,CASSSLPGLEQYF